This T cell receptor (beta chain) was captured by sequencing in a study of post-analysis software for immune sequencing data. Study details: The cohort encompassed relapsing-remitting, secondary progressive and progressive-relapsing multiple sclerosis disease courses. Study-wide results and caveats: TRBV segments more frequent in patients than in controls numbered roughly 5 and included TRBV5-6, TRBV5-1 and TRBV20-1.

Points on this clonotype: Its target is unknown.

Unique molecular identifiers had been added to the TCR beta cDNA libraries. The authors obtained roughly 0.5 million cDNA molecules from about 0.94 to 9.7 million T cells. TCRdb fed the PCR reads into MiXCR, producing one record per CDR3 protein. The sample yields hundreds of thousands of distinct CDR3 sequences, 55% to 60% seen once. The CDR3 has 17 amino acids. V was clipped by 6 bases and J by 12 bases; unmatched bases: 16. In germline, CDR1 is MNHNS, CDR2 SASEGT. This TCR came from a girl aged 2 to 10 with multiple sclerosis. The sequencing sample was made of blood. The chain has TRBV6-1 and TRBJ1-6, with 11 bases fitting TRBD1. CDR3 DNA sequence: TGTGCCAGCAGCCTATCCGCCGGGACAGGGGGTTACCGACCCCTCCACTTT. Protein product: CASSLSAGTGGYRPLHF.